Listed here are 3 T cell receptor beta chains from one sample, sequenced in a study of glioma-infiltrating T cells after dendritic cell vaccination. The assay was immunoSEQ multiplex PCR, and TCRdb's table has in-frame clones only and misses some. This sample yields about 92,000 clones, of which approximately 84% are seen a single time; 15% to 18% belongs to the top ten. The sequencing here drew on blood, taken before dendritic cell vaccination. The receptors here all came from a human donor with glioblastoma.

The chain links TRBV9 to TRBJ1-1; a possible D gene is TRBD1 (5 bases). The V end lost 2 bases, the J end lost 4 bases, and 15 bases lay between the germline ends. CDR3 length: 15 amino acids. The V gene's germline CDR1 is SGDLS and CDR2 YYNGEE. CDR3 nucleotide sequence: TGTGCCAGCAGCGTCGAAGGGGTTAGGATCACTGAAGCTTTCTTT. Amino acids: CASSVEGVRITEAFF.

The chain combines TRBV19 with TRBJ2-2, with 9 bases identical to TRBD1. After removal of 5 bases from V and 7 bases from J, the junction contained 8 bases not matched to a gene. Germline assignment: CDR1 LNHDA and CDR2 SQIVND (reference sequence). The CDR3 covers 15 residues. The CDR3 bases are TGTGCCAGTAGTCCCCGGACAGGGGCAGGCGGGGAGCTGTTTTTT. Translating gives CASSPRTGAGGELFF.

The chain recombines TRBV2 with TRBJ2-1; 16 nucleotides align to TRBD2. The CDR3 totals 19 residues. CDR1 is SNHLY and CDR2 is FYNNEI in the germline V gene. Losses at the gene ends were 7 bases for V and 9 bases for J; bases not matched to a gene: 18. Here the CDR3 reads CASNYVGTSGRGGSSEQFF. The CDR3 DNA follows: TGTGCCAGCAACTACGTTGGGACTAGCGGGAGGGGGGGGTCTAGTGAGCAGTTCTTC.